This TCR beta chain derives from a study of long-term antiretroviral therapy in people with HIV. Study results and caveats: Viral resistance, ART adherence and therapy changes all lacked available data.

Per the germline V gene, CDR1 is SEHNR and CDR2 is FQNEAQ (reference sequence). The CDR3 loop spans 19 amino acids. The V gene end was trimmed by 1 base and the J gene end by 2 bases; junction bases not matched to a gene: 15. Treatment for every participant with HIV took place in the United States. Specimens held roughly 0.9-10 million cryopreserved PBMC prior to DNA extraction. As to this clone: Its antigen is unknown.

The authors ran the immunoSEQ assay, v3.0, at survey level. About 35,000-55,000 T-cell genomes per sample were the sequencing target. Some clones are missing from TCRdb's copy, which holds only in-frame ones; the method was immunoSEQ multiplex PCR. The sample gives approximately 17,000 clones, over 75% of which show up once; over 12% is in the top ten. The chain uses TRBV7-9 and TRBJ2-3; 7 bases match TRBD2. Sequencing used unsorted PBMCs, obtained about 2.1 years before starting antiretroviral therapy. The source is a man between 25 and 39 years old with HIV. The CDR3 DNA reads TGTGCCAGCAGCTTAGGCCCCAACCCCTTGGCGGGAGTCACAGATACGCAGTATTTT. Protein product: CASSLGPNPLAGVTDTQYF. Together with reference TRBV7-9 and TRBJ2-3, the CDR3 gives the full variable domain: DTGVSQNPRHKITKRGQNVTFRCDPISEHNRLYWYRQTLGQGPEFLTYFQNEAQLEKSRLLSDRFSAERPKGSFSTLEIQRTEQGDSAMYLCASSLGPNPLAGVTDTQYFGPGTRLTVL.